The next 31 T cell receptor beta chains were all read from a single sample in a study of blood T cell repertoires in COVID-19. Clones were read by immunoSEQ multiplex PCR, and TCRdb kept only the in-frame ones, dropping some. The sample lists over 90,000 clones, 80% to 90% occurring once. The specimen was peripheral blood. These receptors all stem from a human donor in a cohort sampled during active COVID-19.

This rearrangement joins TRBV6-5 to TRBJ2-7; TRBD1 agrees at 7 bases. The junction had 6 bases not matched to a gene; V was cut back by 6 bases and J by 4 bases. CDR3 length: 13 residues. From germline, CDR1 is MNHEY and CDR2 SVGAGI. CDR3 sequence: CASSRDSRYEQYF. CDR3 DNA: TGTGCCAGCAGCCGGGACAGTAGGTACGAGCAGTACTTC.

The V gene is TRBV7-6, the J gene TRBJ2-7; 8 bases line up with TRBD2. The trim removed 4 bases at V and 2 bases at J, leaving 7 bases unmatched. The length of the CDR3 is 15 residues. The germline CDR1 and CDR2 sequences are SGHVS and FNYEAQ. CDR3 DNA: TGTGCCAGCAGCTCAGAGGGCGGGAGGCCCTACGAGCAGTACTTC. Its translation: CASSSEGGRPYEQYF.

The V and J genes are TRBV19 and TRBJ2-7; 7 bases agree with TRBD2. Germline lookup yields CDR1 LNHDA and CDR2 SQIVND (reference sequence). This CDR3 region has 14 residues. The V segment lost 3 bases and the J segment 4 bases; nucleotides outside the gene matches: 6. CDR3 DNA: TGTGCCAGTAGTATCGGCGGGAGAGTATACGAGCAGTACTTC. Encoded protein: CASSIGGRVYEQYF.

This clone was seen repeatedly, ten times or more. This rearrangement joins TRBV25-1 to TRBJ1-1; no clear D gene. V shed 4 bases and J shed 8 bases, with 8 bases lying between them. Germline CDR1 and CDR2: MGHDK and SYGVNS. The CDR3 runs to 11 residues. The CDR3 sequence is CASSGLQEAFF. The CDR3 DNA reads as TGTGCCAGCAGTGGTTTACAGGAAGCTTTCTTT.

The V call is TRBV9, the J call TRBJ2-2, with 9 bases matching TRBD1. This CDR3 region has 16 residues. V gave up 2 bases and J gave up 3 bases; unmatched junction bases: 5. Germline lookup yields CDR1 SGDLS and CDR2 YYNGEE. This CDR3 reads CASSVPGQGYTGELFF. In DNA form, the CDR3 reads TGTGCCAGCAGCGTCCCGGGACAGGGTTACACCGGGGAGCTGTTTTTT. Based on the CDR3 plus reference TRBV9 and TRBJ2-2, the full variable domain is DSGVTQTPKHLITATGQRVTLRCSPRSGDLSVYWYQQSLDQGLQFLIQYYNGEERAKGNILERFSAQQFPDLHSELNLSSLELGDSALYFCASSVPGQGYTGELFFGEGSRLTVL.

The gene calls are TRBV13 and TRBJ2-3; tentative D call: TRBD2 (6 bases). Deletions cut 10 bases from V and 2 bases from J, with 25 bases between. CDR1 and CDR2 (germline): PRHDT, FYEKMQ (reference sequence). This CDR3 is 17 amino acids long. The CDR3 bases are TGTGCCACTCGTCCTGCCGGAGGGACGCGATTCACAGATACGCAGTATTTT. Protein product: CATRPAGGTRFTDTQYF. Based on the CDR3 plus reference TRBV13 and TRBJ2-3, the full variable domain is AAGVIQSPRHLIKEKRETATLKCYPIPRHDTVYWYQQGPGQDPQFLISFYEKMQSDKGSIPDRFSAQQFSDYHSELNMSSLELGDSALYFCATRPAGGTRFTDTQYFGPGTRLTVL.

A single count supports this clone. The chain couples TRBV27 to TRBJ2-5; tentatively, D is TRBD2 (6 bases). Germline assignment: CDR1 MNHEY and CDR2 SMNVEV (reference sequence). V was cut by 5 bases and J by 5 bases, with 12 bases left in between. There are 13 residues in the CDR3. The CDR3 loop reads CASSQYRGETQYF. CDR3 bases: TGTGCCAGCAGTCAATATCGGGGGGAGACCCAGTACTTC.

The rearrangement uses TRBV7-9 and TRBJ1-2; 7 bases match TRBD1. The V and J ends lost 5 bases and 8 bases, in that order; junction bases with no gene match: 17. Germline V CDR1 and CDR2: SEHNR, FQNEAQ (reference sequence). The CDR3 spans 16 residues. In nucleotides, the CDR3 is TGTGCCAGCAGCCAAGAGGGGGCGCGGCGTTTCTTGGGCTACACCTTC. As protein: CASSQEGARRFLGYTF.

The chain links TRBV7-6 to TRBJ2-1, with TRBD1 matching 7 bases. V lost 2 bases and J lost 5; bases outside the gene matches: 6. Germline V gene data show CDR1 as SGHVS and CDR2 as FNYEAQ. The CDR3 is made up of 15 amino acids. CDR3 nucleotides: TGTGCCAGCAGCTTATTTCGGGACAGTAACAATGAGCAGTTCTTC. Translation: CASSLFRDSNNEQFF. Based on the CDR3 plus reference TRBV7-6 and TRBJ2-1, the full variable domain is GAGVSQSPRYKVTKRGQDVALRCDPISGHVSLYWYRQALGQGPEFLTYFNYEAQQDKSGLPNDRFSAERPEGSISTLTIQRTEQRDSAMYRCASSLFRDSNNEQFFGPGTRLTVL.

This sequence joins TRBV12-3 or TRBV12-4 and TRBJ2-1; D is unresolved. Trimming pared 8 bases from V and 4 bases from J, leaving 6 bases between. The CDR3 extends over 11 amino acids. CDR3 nucleotides: TGTGCCAGCGCAGTATACAATGAGCAGTTCTTC. Its translation is CASAVYNEQFF.

V and J are TRBV7-2 and TRBJ2-1; 8 bases line up with TRBD2. V was clipped by 4 bases and J by 0 bases; unmatched bases: 2. Germline V gene lookup returns CDR1 SGHTA and CDR2 FQGNSA. The CDR3 length is 15 residues. CDR3 region: CASSSGLDSYNEQFF. The CDR3, as DNA: TGTGCCAGCAGCTCGGGACTAGACTCCTACAATGAGCAGTTCTTC.

This clone came up a few times. The chain uses TRBV19 and TRBJ1-6, with D uncertain. Germline V gene sequence: CDR1 LNHDA, CDR2 SQIVND (reference sequence). V lost 5 bases and J lost 2, with 7 bases in between. The CDR3 spans 14 residues. As DNA, the CDR3 is TGTGCCAGTAGTCCCGGAGCCTATAATTCACCCCTCCACTTT. The encoded protein is CASSPGAYNSPLHF.

The chain carries TRBV27 and TRBJ2-7, with D possibly matching TRBD2 (6 bases). The CDR3 runs to 15 residues. Trimming took off 10 bases at V and 0 bases at J, with 19 bases between the two ends. Germline-derived CDR1 and CDR2 are MNHEY and SMNVEV (reference sequence). The CDR3 DNA follows: TGTGCCACCTGGGGCGCGGGGTCCAGCTCCTACGAGCAGTACTTC. Translating it yields CATWGAGSSSYEQYF.

V usage is TRBV5-1 and J usage is TRBJ1-6, with 9 bases aligning to TRBD1. The CDR3 has 16 residues. Trimming removed 5 bases from V and 6 bases from J; junction bases left unmatched: 9. In germline, CDR1 is SGHRS, CDR2 YFSETQ. The CDR3: CASRPTPGQGNSPLHF. The CDR3 nucleotides are TGCGCCAGCAGACCAACTCCGGGACAGGGTAATTCACCCCTCCACTTT.

V gene TRBV6-5 combines with J gene TRBJ1-2; the match to TRBD1 covers 9 bases. V lost 6 bases and J lost 3; bases outside the gene matches: 5. The CDR3 runs to 14 residues. The germline V gene encodes CDR1 MNHEY and CDR2 SVGAGI. For the CDR3, the DNA is TGTGCCAGCAGGAGACAGGGGGAGTACTATGGCTACACCTTC. Translated: CASRRQGEYYGYTF.

J is TRBJ1-5 and V is TRBV19; D is uncertain. V was trimmed by 2 bases and J by 0 bases, leaving 5 bases between them. From germline, CDR1 is LNHDA and CDR2 SQIVND (reference sequence). This CDR3 is built from 14 residues. The CDR3 region has the DNA TGTGCCAGTAGTATACAGATTAGCAATCAGCCCCAGCATTTT. It encodes CASSIQISNQPQHF.

This clone showed up many times. Other DNA sequences in the sample encode the same CDR3. The V call is TRBV7-2, the J call TRBJ2-7; tentatively, D is TRBD1 (5 bases). This CDR3 is built from 14 residues. The germline gives CDR1 SGHTA, CDR2 FQGNSA. V lost 1 base and J 3 bases, leaving 10 bases between the germline ends. CDR3 sequence (DNA): TGTGCCAGCAGCTTAGGTAGGGGAAACTACGAGCAGTACTTC. Protein sequence: CASSLGRGNYEQYF.

The chain carries TRBV5-1 and TRBJ1-2; D possibly corresponds to TRBD1 (5 bases). The CDR3 runs to 15 residues. Trimming took off 2 bases at V and 9 bases at J, with 20 bases between the two ends. The germline CDR1 and CDR2 sequences are SGHRS and YFSETQ. The CDR3 loop is CASSLDEGGAFSYTF. CDR3 nucleotide sequence: TGCGCCAGCAGCTTAGACGAGGGCGGGGCCTTCAGCTACACCTTC.

The chain uses TRBV18 and TRBJ1-6; no clear D. This CDR3 is 16 amino acids long. The germline V and J ends were trimmed by 2 bases and 10 bases, with 18 bases remaining between them. Germline CDR1 and CDR2: KGHSH and LQKENI. The CDR3 loop reads CASSPIGNPPSSPLHF. CDR3 DNA: TGTGCCAGCTCACCAATCGGGAACCCCCCATCCTCACCCCTCCACTTT. The entire variable domain, with the rest obtained from reference TRBV18 and TRBJ1-6, is as follows: NAGVMQNPRHLVRRRGQEARLRCSPMKGHSHVYWYRQLPEEGLKFMVYLQKENIIDESGMPKERFSAEFPKEGPSILRIQQVVRGDSAAYFCASSPIGNPPSSPLHFGNGTRLTVT.

This sequence joins TRBV18 and TRBJ1-1; unclear D gene. This CDR3 contains 14 residues. Trimming removed 3 bases at V and 1 base at J, with 9 bases between. The germline V gene encodes CDR1 KGHSH and CDR2 LQKENI. The CDR3 protein is CASSPRAGNTEAFF. CDR3 DNA sequence: TGTGCCAGCTCACCCCGGGCGGGGAACACTGAAGCTTTCTTT.

This rearrangement joins TRBV7-2 to TRBJ2-5; possibly TRBD1 for D (6 bases). CDR1 and CDR2 (germline): SGHTA, FQGNSA. This CDR3 comprises 14 residues. Trimming left V 0 bases short and J 4 bases short, with 9 bases between. This chain's CDR3 is CASSLAPGVETQYF. CDR3 nucleotides: TGTGCCAGCAGCTTAGCGCCAGGGGTAGAGACCCAGTACTTC.

The chain combines TRBV7-9 with TRBJ2-2; TRBD2 might be the D (6 bases). Trimming left V 5 bases short and J 4 bases short, with 20 bases between. This CDR3 contains 17 residues. The germline V gene encodes CDR1 SEHNR and CDR2 FQNEAQ (reference sequence). CDR3 coding DNA: TGTGCCAGCAGCGCTACGTCCCGACTAGAGGTCACCGGGGAGCTGTTTTTT. Protein: CASSATSRLEVTGELFF.

The chain carries TRBV4-2 and TRBJ2-5; no clear D. CDR1 and CDR2 from the germline V gene are LGHNA and YNFKEQ. V lost 6 bases to trimming and J lost 2 bases, with 19 bases between them. The CDR3 is made up of 16 amino acids. The CDR3 DNA is TGTGCCAGCAGGATGATGGGCTATGAGACGCAAGAGACCCAGTACTTC. It is translated as CASRMMGYETQETQYF.

The rearrangement links TRBV6-6 to TRBJ2-2; 9 bases fit TRBD1. This CDR3 has 17 residues. Trimming at V came to 5 bases and at J to 6 bases, leaving 13 bases not matched to a gene. Germline-derived CDR1 and CDR2 are MNHNY and SVGAGI (reference sequence). CDR3 DNA: TGTGCCAGCAGTCTGGTGCCGGGACAGGGAGTGGCCGGGGAGCTGTTTTTT. Translated: CASSLVPGQGVAGELFF.

The chain has TRBV5-6 and TRBJ2-1; 8 nucleotides match TRBD1. Trimming at V came to 0 bases and at J to 9 bases, leaving 8 bases not matched to a gene. The CDR3 totals 15 residues. Germline V CDR1 and CDR2: SGHDT, YYEEEE. The CDR3 nucleotides are TGTGCCAGCAGCTTGGTGGGACAGGCTCAGGGTGAGCAGTTCTTC. This encodes CASSLVGQAQGEQFF. The variable domain in full, completed from reference TRBV5-6 and TRBJ2-1, reads DAGVTQSPTHLIKTRGQQVTLRCSPKSGHDTVSWYQQALGQGPQFIFQYYEEEERQRGNFPDRFSGHQFPNYSSELNVNALLLGDSALYLCASSLVGQAQGEQFFGPGTRLTVL.

This clone was seen once. The chain combines TRBV5-4 with TRBJ2-2; 12 positions agree with TRBD1. V lost 4 bases and J lost 5; bases outside the gene matches: 9. The germline V gene encodes CDR1 SGHNT and CDR2 YYREEE (reference sequence). The CDR3 is 17 residues long. This CDR3 is CASSPGTGGSRTGELFF. CDR3 bases: TGTGCCAGCAGCCCGGGGACAGGGGGCAGTCGGACCGGGGAGCTGTTTTTT.

The chain links TRBV9 to TRBJ1-6, with TRBD1 matching 7 bases. Germline CDR1 reads SGDLS; CDR2 reads YYNGEE. The CDR3 consists of 14 residues. With V trimmed by 4 bases and J by 9 bases, 7 bases remained unmatched. The CDR3 DNA sequence: TGTGCCAGCAGCTCCCGACAGGGAATTTCACCCCTCCACTTT. It translates to CASSSRQGISPLHF.

This clone was counted only a few times. V gene TRBV7-8 combines with J gene TRBJ2-5, with 10 positions matching TRBD2. Germline CDR1 reads SGHVS; CDR2 reads FQNEAQ. With V trimmed by 4 bases and J by 5 bases, 13 bases remained unmatched. The CDR3 has 17 amino acids. CDR3 protein: CASSYPYSGRAGETQYF. The DNA of the CDR3 is TGTGCCAGCAGCTACCCTTACAGCGGGAGGGCCGGGGAGACCCAGTACTTC.

The J gene is TRBJ2-6, the V gene TRBV7-3; possibly TRBD1 for D (5 bases). The CDR3 loop spans 15 amino acids. V was trimmed by 5 bases and J by 0 bases, leaving 8 bases between them. Germline V lookup: CDR1 SGHTA, CDR2 FQGTGA. In nucleotides, the CDR3 is TGTGCCAGCAGCCGCACAGGCTCTGGGGCCAACGTCCTGACTTTC. Its protein product is CASSRTGSGANVLTF. The entire variable domain, with the rest obtained from reference TRBV7-3 and TRBJ2-6, is as follows: GAGVSQTPSNKVTEKGKYVELRCDPISGHTALYWYRQSLGQGPEFLIYFQGTGAADDSGLPNDRFFAVRPEGSVSTLKIQRTERGDSAVYLCASSRTGSGANVLTFGAGSRLTVL.

This clone was seen just once. The V and J genes are TRBV29-1 and TRBJ1-1; D not certain. The CDR3 extends over 10 amino acids. The V gene lost 3 bases and the J gene lost 8 bases, with 7 bases spanning the gap. The germline CDR1 and CDR2 sequences are SQVTM and ANQGSEA. This chain's CDR3 is CSVDVREAFF. DNA of the CDR3: TGCAGCGTTGACGTTAGAGAAGCTTTCTTT. Together with reference TRBV29-1 and TRBJ1-1, the CDR3 gives the full variable domain: SAVISQKPSRDICQRGTSLTIQCQVDSQVTMMFWYRQQPGQSLTLIATANQGSEATYESGFVIDKFPISRPNLTFSTLTVSNMSPEDSSIYLCSVDVREAFFGQGTRLTVV.

J is TRBJ2-7 and V is TRBV5-6; D perhaps matches TRBD1 (6 bases). Germline CDR1 SGHDT, CDR2 YYEEEE. The V gene lost 3 bases and the J gene lost 2 bases, with 12 bases spanning the gap. This CDR3 is 14 amino acids long. CDR3 amino acids: CASSSTGQTYEQYF. Written as DNA, the CDR3 is TGTGCCAGCAGCTCCACCGGACAGACCTACGAGCAGTACTTC.